The clone carrying this TCR beta chain showed up just a few times. The antigen remains unidentified. The sample originates from a study of T-cell reconstitution after alpha-beta-depleted transplantation in children. Study-level points and caveats: The authors attributed T-cell counts and diversity one year after transplant mostly to newly produced T cells.

The CDR3 is made up of 19 amino acids. Germline V gives CDR1 KGHSH, CDR2 LQKENI. V lost 4 bases and J 6 bases, leaving 27 bases between the germline ends. A library of TCRbeta sequences, prepared with unique molecular identifiers, was generated. Each CDR3 protein is one row after TCRdb ran MiXCR on the PCR reads. The sample holds approximately 130,000 distinct CDR3 sequences, 8% to 10% seen once. The material was PBMCs, mostly from graft donor cells, obtained 180 days after TCRalphabeta/CD19-depleted stem cell transplant. This receptor was obtained from a girl under three years old who had a stem cell transplant for combined immunodeficiency, so the T cells may come from the graft donor. The chain employs TRBV18 and TRBJ1-4; no clear D. CDR3 loop: CASSLTVPRRRITDEKLFF. The CDR3 DNA is TGTGCCAGCTCACTAACAGTGCCTCGCCGGCGGATCACAGATGAAAAACTGTTTTTT.